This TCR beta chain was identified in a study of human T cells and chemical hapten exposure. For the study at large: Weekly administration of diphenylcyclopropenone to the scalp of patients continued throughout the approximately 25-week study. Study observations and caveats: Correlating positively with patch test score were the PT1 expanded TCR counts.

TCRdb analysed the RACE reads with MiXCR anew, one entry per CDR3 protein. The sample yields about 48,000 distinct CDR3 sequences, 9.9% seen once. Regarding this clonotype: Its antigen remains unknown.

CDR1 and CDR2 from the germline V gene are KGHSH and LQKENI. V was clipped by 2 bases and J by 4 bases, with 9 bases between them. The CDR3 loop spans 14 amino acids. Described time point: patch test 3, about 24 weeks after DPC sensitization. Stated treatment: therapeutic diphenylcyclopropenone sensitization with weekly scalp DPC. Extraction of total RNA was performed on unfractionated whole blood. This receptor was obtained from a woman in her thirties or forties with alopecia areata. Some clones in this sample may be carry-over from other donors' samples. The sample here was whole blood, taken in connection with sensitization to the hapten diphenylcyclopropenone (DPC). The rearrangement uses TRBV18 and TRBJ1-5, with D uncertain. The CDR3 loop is CASSPGSGNQPQHF. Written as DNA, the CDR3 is TGTGCCAGCTCACCAGGGTCAGGAAATCAGCCCCAGCATTTT.